The T cell receptor (beta chain) described here comes from a study of Ad26.COV2.S vaccination and SARS-CoV-2 variants. Noted treatment: about 20 received Ad26.COV2.S at low or high dose, single or two shots; about 5 received placebo; per-sample allocation not given. Samples came from day 63 after the first vaccine or placebo injection. Using immunoSEQ multiplex PCR, the repertoire was profiled, and TCRdb retains in-frame clones only, with some absent. The sample lists around 400,000 clones; around 82% were seen once. This receptor was obtained from a person aged 18-60 years who received the Ad26.COV2.S COVID-19 vaccine or a placebo. Material: peripheral blood, obtained in a trial of Ad26.COV2.S vaccine versus placebo.

The CDR3 loop is CASSLVQVYGYTF. In DNA form, the CDR3 reads TGTGCCAGCAGCTTGGTCCAGGTCTATGGCTACACCTTC. The J gene is TRBJ1-2, the V gene TRBV5-5; D unresolved. The V end lost 0 bases, the J end lost 4 bases, and 7 bases lay between the germline ends. Germline CDR1 SGHKS, CDR2 YYEKEE (reference sequence). This CDR3 spans 13 amino acids.